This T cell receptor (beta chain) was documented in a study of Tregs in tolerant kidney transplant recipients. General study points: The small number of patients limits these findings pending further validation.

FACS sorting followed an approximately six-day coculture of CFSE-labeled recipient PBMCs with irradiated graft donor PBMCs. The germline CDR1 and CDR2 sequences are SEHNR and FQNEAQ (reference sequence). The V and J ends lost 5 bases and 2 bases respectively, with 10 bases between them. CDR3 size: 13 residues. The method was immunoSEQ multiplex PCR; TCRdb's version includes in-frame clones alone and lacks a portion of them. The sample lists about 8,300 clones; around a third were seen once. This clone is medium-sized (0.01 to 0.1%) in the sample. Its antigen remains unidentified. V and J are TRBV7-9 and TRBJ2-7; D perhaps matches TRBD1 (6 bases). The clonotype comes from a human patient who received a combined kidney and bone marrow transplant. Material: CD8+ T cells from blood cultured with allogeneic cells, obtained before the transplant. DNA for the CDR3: TGTGCCAGCAGCCTGGACAGCACCTACGAGCAGTACTTC. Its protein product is CASSLDSTYEQYF. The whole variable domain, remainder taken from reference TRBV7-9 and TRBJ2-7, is DTGVSQNPRHKITKRGQNVTFRCDPISEHNRLYWYRQTLGQGPEFLTYFQNEAQLEKSRLLSDRFSAERPKGSFSTLEIQRTEQGDSAMYLCASSLDSTYEQYFGPGTRLTVT.